This T cell receptor (beta chain) is from a study of shared clonotypes between healthy human individuals. Points from the study as a whole: Expectations were that clonotype sharing among donors would be affected by sequencing depth. A handful of donors shared around 5% of their naive CD4 clonotypes. The four-donor shared clonotypes exceeded non-shared clonotypes in generation probability, with non-shared ones scoring lower.

Germline V gives CDR1 SEHNR, CDR2 FQNEAQ (reference sequence). The CDR3 runs 12 residues. Trimming left V 3 bases short and J 5 bases short, with 7 bases between. Turning to this clone: The antigen remains undetermined.

Donors, healthy HIV-negative adults, lacked recent acute infections or vaccinations. The repertoire was sequenced with immunoSEQ multiplex PCR; TCRdb's copy has only in-frame clones and lacks some. This repertoire shows roughly 2 million clones, 90% to 95% found once; its top ten account for 0.13%. The sample was naive CD4+ T cells sorted from blood. Stated subset: CD45RA+ positively selected. This chain connects TRBV7-9 to TRBJ2-5; D not resolved. This sequence originates from a man aged 18-30 years in good health. For the CDR3, the DNA is TGTGCCAGCAGCTTTTCTATGGAGACCCAGTACTTC. Translation gives CASSFSMETQYF.